Only a few counts were recorded for the clone carrying this T cell receptor beta chain. Antigen unknown. The sample is drawn from a study of T-cell reconstitution after alpha-beta-depleted transplantation in children. Study-wide findings and caveats: The main origin of T-cell counts and diversity one year after transplant was newly produced T cells. Surviving recipient cells, namely T cells and thymic progenitors, were the source of high day-60 TCRbeta diversity in some patients.

V was clipped by 7 bases and J by 0 bases, with 9 bases between them. This CDR3 has 13 residues. Per germline, CDR1 SEHNR and CDR2 FQNEAQ (reference sequence). The authors prepared the TCRbeta library with unique molecular identifiers. TCRdb used MiXCR to reprocess the PCR reads, holding one entry per CDR3 protein. The table has roughly 340,000 distinct CDR3 sequences, 15% to 20% seen once. The rearrangement uses TRBV7-9 and TRBJ2-5; the D gene is possibly TRBD2 (5 bases). This sequence was found in a male patient aged 2-9 years who had a stem cell transplant for acute lymphoblastic leukemia, so the T cells may come from the graft donor. Source: PBMCs, mostly from graft donor cells, taken 360 days after TCRalphabeta/CD19-depleted stem cell transplant. CDR3 loop: CASNEGNQETQYF. CDR3 in DNA: TGTGCCAGCAATGAGGGAAACCAAGAGACCCAGTACTTC.